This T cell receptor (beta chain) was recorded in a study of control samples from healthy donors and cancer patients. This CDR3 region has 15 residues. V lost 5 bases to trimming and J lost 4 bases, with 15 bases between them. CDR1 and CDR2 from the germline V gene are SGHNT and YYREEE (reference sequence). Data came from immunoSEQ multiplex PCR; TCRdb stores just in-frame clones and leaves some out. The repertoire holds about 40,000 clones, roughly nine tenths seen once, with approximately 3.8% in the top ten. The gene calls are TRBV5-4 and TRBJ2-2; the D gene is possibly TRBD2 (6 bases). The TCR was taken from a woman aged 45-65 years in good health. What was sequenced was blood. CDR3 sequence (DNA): TGTGCCAGCAGTCCCATGCGGGGCTCCACCGGGGAGCTGTTTTTT. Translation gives CASSPMRGSTGELFF.